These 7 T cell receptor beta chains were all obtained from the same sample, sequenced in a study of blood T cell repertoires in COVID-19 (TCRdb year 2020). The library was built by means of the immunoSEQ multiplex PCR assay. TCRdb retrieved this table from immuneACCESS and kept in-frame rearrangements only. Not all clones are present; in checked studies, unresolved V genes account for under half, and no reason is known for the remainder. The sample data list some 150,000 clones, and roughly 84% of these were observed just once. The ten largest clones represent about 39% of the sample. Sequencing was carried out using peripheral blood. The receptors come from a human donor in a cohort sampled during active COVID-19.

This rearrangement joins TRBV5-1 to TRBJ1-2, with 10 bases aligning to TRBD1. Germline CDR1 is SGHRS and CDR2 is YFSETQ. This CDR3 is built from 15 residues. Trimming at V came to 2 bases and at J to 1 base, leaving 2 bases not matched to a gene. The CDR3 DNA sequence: TGCGCCAGCAGCTTCCGGACAGGGGGTAACTATGGCTACACCTTC. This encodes CASSFRTGGNYGYTF.

The CDR3 DNA is TGTGCCAGCAGACGAACAGGGAGCTACGAGCAGTACTTC. Translating it yields CASRRTGSYEQYF. This chain connects TRBV7-7 to TRBJ2-7; tentative D call: TRBD1 (6 bases). The CDR3 extends over 13 amino acids. V gave up 6 bases and J gave up 3 bases, with 12 bases separating them. Germline-derived CDR1 and CDR2 are SSHAT and FNYEAQ (reference sequence).

The chain's CDR3 is CASSPWDTPYGYTF. As DNA, the CDR3 is TGTGCCAGCAGCCCGTGGGACACCCCGTATGGCTACACCTTC. The V gene is TRBV3-1 (or the pseudogene TRBV3-2), the J gene TRBJ1-2; the D gene is possibly TRBD1 (6 bases). The CDR3 contains 14 residues. V was shortened by 4 bases and J by 5 bases, with 14 bases between the two germline ends. CDR1 LGHDT and CDR2 YNNKEL come from the germline V gene (reference sequence).

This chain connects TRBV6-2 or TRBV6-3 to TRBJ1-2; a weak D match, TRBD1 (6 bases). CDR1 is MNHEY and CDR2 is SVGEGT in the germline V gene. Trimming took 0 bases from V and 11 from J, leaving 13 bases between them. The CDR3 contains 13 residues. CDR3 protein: CASSYSTGVGYTF. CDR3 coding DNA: TGTGCCAGCAGTTACTCGACAGGAGTCGGTTACACCTTC.

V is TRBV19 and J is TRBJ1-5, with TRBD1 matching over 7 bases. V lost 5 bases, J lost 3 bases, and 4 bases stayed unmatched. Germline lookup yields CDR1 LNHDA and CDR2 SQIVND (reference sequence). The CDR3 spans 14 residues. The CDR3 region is CASSPDRLNQPQHF. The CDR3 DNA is TGTGCCAGTAGTCCGGACAGGCTCAATCAGCCCCAGCATTTT. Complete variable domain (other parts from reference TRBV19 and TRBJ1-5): DGGITQSPKYLFRKEGQNVTLSCEQNLNHDAMYWYRQDPGQGLRLIYYSQIVNDFQKGDIAEGYSVSREKKESFPLTVTSAQKNPTAFYLCASSPDRLNQPQHFGDGTRLSIL.

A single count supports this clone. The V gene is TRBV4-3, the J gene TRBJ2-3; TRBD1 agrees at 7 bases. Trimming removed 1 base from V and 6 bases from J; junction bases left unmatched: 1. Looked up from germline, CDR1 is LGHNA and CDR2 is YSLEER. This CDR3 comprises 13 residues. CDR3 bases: TGCGCCAGCAGCCAAGCAGGGGGTGATACGCAGTATTTT. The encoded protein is CASSQAGGDTQYF.

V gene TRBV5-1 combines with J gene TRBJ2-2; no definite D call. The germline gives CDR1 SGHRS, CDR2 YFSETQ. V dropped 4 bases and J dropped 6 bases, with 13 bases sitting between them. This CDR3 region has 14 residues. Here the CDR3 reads CASSPSEPSGELFF. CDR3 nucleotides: TGCGCCAGCAGCCCCAGCGAGCCTTCCGGGGAGCTGTTTTTT.